Below are 5 T cell receptor beta chains sequenced from a single sample in a study of T-cell reconstitution after alpha-beta-depleted transplantation in children. It was with unique molecular identifiers that the TCRbeta library was prepared. TCRdb ran MiXCR on the PCR reads and lists one entry per CDR3 protein. The profile covers 450,000 to 550,000 distinct CDR3 sequences, with more than 9.5% appearing a single time and around 13% taken by the ten largest. Specimen: PBMCs, mostly from graft donor cells, collected 180 days after TCRalphabeta/CD19-depleted stem cell transplant. Every receptor here comes from a female patient aged 2-15 years who had a stem cell transplant for aplastic anemia, so the T cells may come from the graft donor.

J is TRBJ2-3 and V is TRBV20-1; 13 positions agree with TRBD2. The V segment lost 5 bases and the J segment 0 bases; nucleotides outside the gene matches: 2. Germline CDR1 reads DFQATT; CDR2 reads SNEGSKA (reference sequence). This CDR3 is built from 15 residues. CDR3 region: CSAGLAGVSTDTQYF. The CDR3 DNA sequence: TGCAGTGCTGGACTAGCGGGAGTTAGCACAGATACGCAGTATTTT.

The gene calls are TRBV6-5 and TRBJ2-1; D gene unclear. The CDR3 contains 14 residues. The V end was cut by 0 bases, the J end by 9 bases, with 12 bases between. Per germline, CDR1 MNHEY and CDR2 SVGAGI. The CDR3 region has the DNA TGTGCCAGCAGTTACTCGAAGGGTGTTATTGAGCAGTTCTTC. Its protein is CASSYSKGVIEQFF.

This sequence joins TRBV20-1 and TRBJ2-6; D is unresolved. CDR1 DFQATT and CDR2 SNEGSKA come from the germline V gene (reference sequence). The ends were cut back, 0 bases at V and 0 bases at J, with 9 bases in the middle. The CDR3 totals 16 residues. DNA for the CDR3: TGCAGTGCTAGAGATGAGACGGCCTCTGGGGCCAACGTCCTGACTTTC. It yields the protein CSARDETASGANVLTF.

V and J are TRBV5-1 and TRBJ1-1; 10 nucleotides agree with TRBD1. This CDR3 spans 14 amino acids. V lost 4 bases, J lost 4 bases, and 4 bases stayed unmatched. Germline V CDR1 and CDR2: SGHRS, YFSETQ. CDR3 in DNA: TGCGCCAGCAGCCGATGGGACAGGGGCACTGAAGCTTTCTTT. Its protein product is CASSRWDRGTEAFF. The complete variable domain, with remaining parts taken from reference TRBV5-1 and TRBJ1-1, reads KAGVTQTPRYLIKTRGQQVTLSCSPISGHRSVSWYQQTPGQGLQFLFEYFSETQRNKGNFPGRFSGRQFSNSRSEMNVSTLELGDSALYLCASSRWDRGTEAFFGQGTRLTVV.

The rearrangement uses TRBV12-3 or TRBV12-4 and TRBJ2-1; possibly TRBD2 for D (5 bases). The V end was cut by 11 bases, the J end by 1 base, with 12 bases between. This CDR3 is built from 13 residues. This CDR3 reads CACSGKSYNEQFF. The CDR3 DNA reads as TGTGCCTGCTCGGGGAAGTCCTACAATGAGCAGTTCTTC.